This section outlines one T cell receptor (beta chain) sequence together with its context. What it recognizes is unknown. The data belong to a study of T cell repertoires in cytomegalovirus infection. For the study at large: Public TCR beta signature analysis indicated the presence of both CMV infection and matching HLA type.

Findings and caveats of the study: Ex vivo responses were dominated by HLA-C-restricted CMV-specific TCR beta clonotypes.

TCRdb passed the reads through MiXCR, listing each CDR3 protein once. The sample has about 450,000 distinct CDR3 sequences, about 33% seen once. The CDR3 consists of 12 residues. Per germline, CDR1 SNHLY and CDR2 FYNNEI. Trimming removed 9 bases from V and 6 bases from J, with 14 bases in between. V and J are TRBV2 and TRBJ1-2, with D perhaps matching TRBD1 (6 bases). The specimen was PBMCs. The sequence was collected from a human donor in good health (CMV status not recorded). Some clones in this sample may be carry-over from other donors' samples. CDR3 in DNA: TGTGCCAGAGGACAGTCTTTTGATGGCTACACCTTC. Residues: CARGQSFDGYTF.